The 17 T cell receptor beta chains presented below share a single source sample, sequenced in a study of blood T cell repertoires in COVID-19. Assay: immunoSEQ multiplex PCR; the TCRdb copy retains only in-frame clones and omits some. The table records about 190,000 clones, around 76% of them present only once. Sequenced: peripheral blood. The receptors stem from an older woman with COVID-19, enrolled during active disease.

V is TRBV6-5 and J is TRBJ2-7, with a weak D call TRBD1 (6 bases). V gave up 0 bases and J gave up 2 bases, with 8 bases separating them. CDR3 length equals 14 residues. Germline V gene lookup returns CDR1 MNHEY and CDR2 SVGAGI. The CDR3 loop is CASSYSNRAYEQYF. CDR3 DNA sequence: TGTGCCAGCAGTTACTCGAACAGGGCCTACGAGCAGTACTTC.

The V and J genes are TRBV7-2 and TRBJ2-7; D is undetermined. Germline loops: CDR1 SGHTA, CDR2 FQGNSA. This CDR3 is built from 14 residues. V lost 2 bases and J lost 3, with 11 bases in between. CDR3 loop: CASSLSAGLYEQYF. CDR3 nucleotide sequence: TGTGCCAGCAGCTTATCCGCAGGCCTCTACGAGCAGTACTTC.

The chain links TRBV27 to TRBJ2-7, with 13 bases aligning to TRBD2. The CDR3 has 15 amino acids. The germline V gene encodes CDR1 MNHEY and CDR2 SMNVEV (reference sequence). V lost 3 bases, J lost 4 bases, and 3 bases stayed unmatched. The CDR3 loop reads CASSFRTSGSYEQYF. The CDR3 bases are TGTGCCAGCAGTTTCCGGACTAGCGGGAGTTACGAGCAGTACTTC.

CDR3 nucleotides: TGTGCCAGCAGCTTAGTAGGTAGCGGGGGTCTCAACACCGGGGAGCTGTTTTTT. Translation gives CASSLVGSGGLNTGELFF. This rearrangement joins TRBV11-2 to TRBJ2-2; 9 bases are a match to TRBD2. Germline lookup yields CDR1 SGHAT and CDR2 FQNNGV. V lost 1 base and J lost 2; bases outside the gene matches: 8. The CDR3 extends over 18 amino acids.

V and J are TRBV20-1 and TRBJ1-2; D gene ambiguous. The CDR3 covers 11 residues. CDR1 and CDR2 from the germline V gene are DFQATT and SNEGSKA (reference sequence). Trimming left V 2 bases short and J 8 bases short, with 9 bases between. The CDR3 coding sequence is TGCAGTGCTAGATCCCTAGAGGGCTACACCTTC. Its translation is CSARSLEGYTF.

V usage is TRBV19 and J usage is TRBJ1-2; no clear D. Per germline, CDR1 LNHDA and CDR2 SQIVND (reference sequence). The CDR3 has 14 residues. V lost 2 bases to trimming and J lost 8 bases, with 15 bases between them. CDR3 in DNA: TGTGCCAGTAGTATAATTCAGCGGAGGGAAGGCTACACCTTC. Its translation is CASSIIQRREGYTF.

This sequence joins TRBV4-1 and TRBJ2-1; 10 nucleotides align to TRBD2. Germline-derived CDR1 and CDR2 are MGHRA and YSYEKL. J lost 3 bases, V lost 4 bases, and 3 bases had no gene match. CDR3 length: 15 amino acids. The CDR3 DNA reads TGCGCCAGCAGCCTCGGACTAGCGGACTACAATGAGCAGTTCTTC. It codes for CASSLGLADYNEQFF.

This chain uses TRBV2 with TRBJ1-1; D remains ambiguous. This CDR3 has 12 amino acids. V gave up 7 bases and J gave up 2 bases, with 8 bases separating them. CDR1 is SNHLY and CDR2 is FYNNEI in the germline V gene. The CDR3 nucleotides are TGTGCCAGCATCGGGGTCAACACTGAAGCTTTCTTT. Translated, it gives CASIGVNTEAFF.

V is TRBV5-1 and J is TRBJ2-1; D is possibly TRBD1 (6 bases). The germline V gene has CDR1 SGHRS and CDR2 YFSETQ. The CDR3 is made up of 13 amino acids. V gave up 1 base and J gave up 5 bases, with 7 bases separating them. CDR3 in amino acids: CASSLQGNNEQFF. CDR3 sequence (DNA): TGCGCCAGCAGCTTGCAGGGGAACAATGAGCAGTTCTTC.

J is TRBJ2-1 and V is TRBV2; TRBD1 matches 8 bases. The germline V gene has CDR1 SNHLY and CDR2 FYNNEI. V trimming: 3 bases; J trimming: 7 bases; junction bases outside the gene matches: 8. The CDR3 consists of 15 residues. The CDR3: CASSETRGLGNEQFF. The CDR3 DNA reads TGTGCCAGCAGTGAGACCAGGGGGCTGGGAAATGAGCAGTTCTTC.

This chain connects TRBV12-3 or TRBV12-4 to TRBJ2-7; TRBD2 is a possible D gene (6 bases). Trimming removed 4 bases at V and 0 bases at J, with 7 bases between. The CDR3 has 13 residues. The CDR3 spells CASSSGLSYEQYF. The DNA for the CDR3 is TGTGCCAGCAGTTCGGGACTCTCCTACGAGCAGTACTTC.

The chain links TRBV5-4 to TRBJ2-3, with 7 positions matching TRBD1. Germline CDR1 reads SGHNT; CDR2 reads YYREEE (reference sequence). V shed 3 bases, J shed 0 bases, and the junction held 10 bases outside the gene matches. This CDR3 region has 17 residues. DNA for the CDR3: TGTGCCAGCAGCTGGGACAGCATTGATACTAGCACAGATACGCAGTATTTT. Translating it yields CASSWDSIDTSTDTQYF. Together with reference TRBV5-4 and TRBJ2-3, the CDR3 gives the full variable domain: ETGVTQSPTHLIKTRGQQVTLRCSSQSGHNTVSWYQQALGQGPQFIFQYYREEENGRGNFPPRFSGLQFPNYSSELNVNALELDDSALYLCASSWDSIDTSTDTQYFGPGTRLTVL.

The V call is TRBV7-9, the J call TRBJ2-5; TRBD2 matches at 7 bases. V dropped 7 bases and J dropped 5; count of bases not matched to a gene: 4. The CDR3 spans 12 residues. CDR1 and CDR2 from the germline V gene are SEHNR and FQNEAQ (reference sequence). CDR3 nucleotide sequence: TGTGCCAGCACCACCGGGGGGGAGACCCAGTACTTC. Translating it yields CASTTGGETQYF.

The gene calls are TRBV6-1 and TRBJ2-1; tentatively, D is TRBD2 (6 bases). The V end lost 2 bases, the J end lost 7 bases, and 18 bases lay between the germline ends. CDR3 size: 16 residues. In germline, CDR1 is MNHNS, CDR2 SASEGT. Here the CDR3 DNA reads TGTGCCAGCAGTGAATTGGGTTGGGAGGTCATGAATGAGCAGTTCTTC. Translated: CASSELGWEVMNEQFF.

Only one count was recorded for this clone. This chain connects TRBV4-1 to TRBJ2-3; possible D gene TRBD2, 5 bases. This CDR3 spans 15 amino acids. V shed 5 bases and J shed 7 bases, with 19 bases lying between them. Germline loops: CDR1 MGHRA, CDR2 YSYEKL. The CDR3 loop reads CASSSPDSPPYTQYF. CDR3 nucleotides: TGCGCCAGCAGCTCCCCGGACTCCCCGCCATATACGCAGTATTTT.

The genes are TRBV25-1 and TRBJ2-1, with 13 bases aligning to TRBD2. The germline V gene has CDR1 MGHDK and CDR2 SYGVNS. V gave up 4 bases and J gave up 5 bases; unmatched junction bases: 2. This CDR3 region has 15 residues. Here the CDR3 reads CASSGLAGGHNEQFF. The CDR3 nucleotides are TGTGCCAGCAGTGGACTAGCGGGAGGCCACAATGAGCAGTTCTTC.

The chain is built from TRBV6-2 or TRBV6-3 and TRBJ2-7, with D perhaps TRBD2 (5 bases). Germline CDR1 is MNHEY and CDR2 is SVGEGT. The V end lost 0 bases, the J end lost 2 bases, and 17 bases lay between the germline ends. The CDR3 sequence is 17 residues long. CDR3 in DNA: TGTGCCAGCAGTTACTCGAGTATAGTGTCGGGGACCTACGAGCAGTACTTC. Encoded protein: CASSYSSIVSGTYEQYF.